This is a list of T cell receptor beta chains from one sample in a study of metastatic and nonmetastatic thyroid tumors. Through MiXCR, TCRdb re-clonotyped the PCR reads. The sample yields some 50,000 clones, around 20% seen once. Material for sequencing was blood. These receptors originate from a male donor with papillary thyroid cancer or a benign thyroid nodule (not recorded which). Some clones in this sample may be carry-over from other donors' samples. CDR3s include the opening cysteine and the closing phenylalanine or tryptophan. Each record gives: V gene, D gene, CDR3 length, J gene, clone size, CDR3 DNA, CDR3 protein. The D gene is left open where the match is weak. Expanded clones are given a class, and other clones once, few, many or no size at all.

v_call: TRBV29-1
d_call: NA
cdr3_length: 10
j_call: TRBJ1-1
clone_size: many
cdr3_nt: TGCAGCGTTGGGACCACTGAAGCTTTCTTT
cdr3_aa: CSVGTTEAFF

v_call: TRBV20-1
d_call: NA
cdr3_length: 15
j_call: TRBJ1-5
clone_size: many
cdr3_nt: TGCAGTGCTAGTTCCCCGGGGTGGGATAATCAGCCCCAGCATTTT
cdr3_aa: CSASSPGWDNQPQHF

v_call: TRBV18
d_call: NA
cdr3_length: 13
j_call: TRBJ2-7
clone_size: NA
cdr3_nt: TGTGCCAGCTCACCAGCCAGGGCAGTCGAGCAGTACTTC
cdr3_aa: CASSPARAVEQYF

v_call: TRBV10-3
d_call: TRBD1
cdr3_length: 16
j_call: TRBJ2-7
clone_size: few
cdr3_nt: TGTGCCAGCAGTGAAATAGGACAGGGCTTCTCCTACGAGCAGTACTTC
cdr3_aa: CASSEIGQGFSYEQYF

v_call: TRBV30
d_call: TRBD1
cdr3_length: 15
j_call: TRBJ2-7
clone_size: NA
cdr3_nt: TGTGCCTGGCTCCATAAAACAGGGGGTAGCTACGAGCAGTACTTC
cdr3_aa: CAWLHKTGGSYEQYF

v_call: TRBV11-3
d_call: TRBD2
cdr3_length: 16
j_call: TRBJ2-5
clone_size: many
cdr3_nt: TGTGCCAGCAGCTTGGGGACGGGACTAGCGGAAGAGACCCAGTACTTC
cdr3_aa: CASSLGTGLAEETQYF

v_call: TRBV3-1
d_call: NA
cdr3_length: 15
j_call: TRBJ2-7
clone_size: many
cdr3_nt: TGTGCCAGCAGCCAAGCCCCGAAGAACGGTTACGAGCAGTACTTC
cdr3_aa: CASSQAPKNGYEQYF

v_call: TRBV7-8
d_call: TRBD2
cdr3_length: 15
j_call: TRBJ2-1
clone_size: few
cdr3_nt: TGTGCCAGCAGCTCCTTACGGGAGGTCGACAATGAGCAGTTCTTC
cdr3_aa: CASSSLREVDNEQFF

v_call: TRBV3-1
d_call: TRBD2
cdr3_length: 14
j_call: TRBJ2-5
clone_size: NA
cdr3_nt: TGTGCCAGCAGCCAACTAGCGGGAGAAGAGACCCAGTACTTC
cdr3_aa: CASSQLAGEETQYF

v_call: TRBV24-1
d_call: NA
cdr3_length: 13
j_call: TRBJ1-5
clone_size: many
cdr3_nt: TGTGCCACCAGTAGGGGGGCATATCAGCCCCAGCATTTT
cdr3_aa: CATSRGAYQPQHF

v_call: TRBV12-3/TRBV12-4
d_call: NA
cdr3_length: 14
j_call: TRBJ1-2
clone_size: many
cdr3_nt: TGTGCCAGCAGTACAGGTTTGACTAACTATGGCTACACCTTC
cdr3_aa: CASSTGLTNYGYTF

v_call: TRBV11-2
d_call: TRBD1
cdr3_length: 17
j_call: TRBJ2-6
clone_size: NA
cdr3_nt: TGTGCCAGCAGCCCCAGACAGGGGGCGCGAGGGGCCAACGTCCTGACTTTC
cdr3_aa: CASSPRQGARGANVLTF

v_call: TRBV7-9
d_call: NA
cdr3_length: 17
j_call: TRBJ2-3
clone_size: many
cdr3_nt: TGTGCCAGCAGCCCCCAGGCCCCCAGGGAGCGATTGGATACGCAGTATTTT
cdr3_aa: CASSPQAPRERLDTQYF

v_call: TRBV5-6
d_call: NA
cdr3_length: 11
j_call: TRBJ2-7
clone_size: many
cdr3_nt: TGTGCCAGCAGCTTGTGGGGAGAGCAGTACTTC
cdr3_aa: CASSLWGEQYF

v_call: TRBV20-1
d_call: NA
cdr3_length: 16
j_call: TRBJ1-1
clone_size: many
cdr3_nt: TGCAGTGCTCCAGTACCAGGGGAGGGCTTGAACACTGAAGCTTTCTTT
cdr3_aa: CSAPVPGEGLNTEAFF

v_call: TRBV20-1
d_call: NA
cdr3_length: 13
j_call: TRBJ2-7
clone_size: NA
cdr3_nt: TGCAGTGCTAGAGACGGCAGCTCCTACGAGCAGTACTTC
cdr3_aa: CSARDGSSYEQYF

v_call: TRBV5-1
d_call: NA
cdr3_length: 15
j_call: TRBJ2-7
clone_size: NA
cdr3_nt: TGCGCCAGCAGCTTGGCCGGGACGGCTTCCTACGAGCAGTACTTC
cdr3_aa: CASSLAGTASYEQYF

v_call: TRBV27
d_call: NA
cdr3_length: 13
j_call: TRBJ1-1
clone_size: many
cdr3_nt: TGTGCCAGCAAGCAGACAGCCTACACTGAAGCTTTCTTT
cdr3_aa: CASKQTAYTEAFF

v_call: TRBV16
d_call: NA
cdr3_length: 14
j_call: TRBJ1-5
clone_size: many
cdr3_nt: TGTGCCAGCAGCCCATCGGGTAGAAATCAGCCCCAGCATTTT
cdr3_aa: CASSPSGRNQPQHF

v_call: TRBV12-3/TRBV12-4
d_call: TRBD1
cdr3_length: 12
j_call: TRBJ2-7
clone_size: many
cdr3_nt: TGTGCCAGCGGGGACAGGGGCTACGAGCAGTACTTC
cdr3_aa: CASGDRGYEQYF

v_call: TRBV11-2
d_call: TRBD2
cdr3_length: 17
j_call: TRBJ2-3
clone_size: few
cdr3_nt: TGTGCCAGCAGCAGAAGAGCGGGAGCCCTAAGCACAGATACGCAGTATTTT
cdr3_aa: CASSRRAGALSTDTQYF

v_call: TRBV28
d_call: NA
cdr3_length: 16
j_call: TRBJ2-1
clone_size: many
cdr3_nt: TGTGCCAGCAGTTTTTTTGGGAGACCAACTTACAATGAGCAGTTCTTC
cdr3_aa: CASSFFGRPTYNEQFF

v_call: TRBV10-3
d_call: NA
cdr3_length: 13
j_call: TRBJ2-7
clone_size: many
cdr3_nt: TGTGCCATCAGTGGGGACACATCCTACGAGCAGTACTTC
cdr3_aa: CAISGDTSYEQYF

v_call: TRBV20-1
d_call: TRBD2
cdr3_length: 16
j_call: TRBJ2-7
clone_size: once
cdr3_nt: TGCAGTGCTAGAGACCGACTAGCGGGGCCTTCCTACGAGCAGTACTTC
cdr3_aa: CSARDRLAGPSYEQYF

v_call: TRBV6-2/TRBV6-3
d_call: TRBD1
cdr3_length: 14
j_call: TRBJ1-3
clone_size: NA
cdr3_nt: TGTGCCAGCAGCTTGACAGGGCGCGGAAACACCATATATTTT
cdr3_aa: CASSLTGRGNTIYF

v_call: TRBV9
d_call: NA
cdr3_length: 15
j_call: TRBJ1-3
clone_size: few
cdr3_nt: TGTGCCAGCAGCGTGTGGGGAGACTCTGGAAACACCATATATTTT
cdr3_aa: CASSVWGDSGNTIYF

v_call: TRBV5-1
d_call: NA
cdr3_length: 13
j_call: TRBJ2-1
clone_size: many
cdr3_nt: TGCGCCAGCAGCTTGGAGGGTGGGAATGAGCAGTTCTTC
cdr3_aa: CASSLEGGNEQFF

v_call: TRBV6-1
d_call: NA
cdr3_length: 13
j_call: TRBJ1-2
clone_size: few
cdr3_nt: TGCGCCAGCCCTACGATCGGTGACTATGGCTACACCTTC
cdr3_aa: CASPTIGDYGYTF

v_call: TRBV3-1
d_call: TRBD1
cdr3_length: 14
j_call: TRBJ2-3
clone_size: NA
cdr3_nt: TGTGCCAGCAGGACAGGGGCTAGCACAGATACGCAGTATTTT
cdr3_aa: CASRTGASTDTQYF

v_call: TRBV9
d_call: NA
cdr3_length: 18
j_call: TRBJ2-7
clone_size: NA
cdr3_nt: TGTGCCAGCAGCGCAGATGCAGGGTTGCGGGACAGCTCCTACGAGCAGTACTTC
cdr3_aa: CASSADAGLRDSSYEQYF

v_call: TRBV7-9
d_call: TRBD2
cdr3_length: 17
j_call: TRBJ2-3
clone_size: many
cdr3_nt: TGTGCCAGCAGCTTAGTCCCGCTAGCGGGACACACAGATACGCAGTATTTT
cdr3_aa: CASSLVPLAGHTDTQYF

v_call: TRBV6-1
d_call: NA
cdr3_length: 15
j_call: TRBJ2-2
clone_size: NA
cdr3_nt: TGTGCCAGCAGTGACGGGGGTATAGACACCGGGGAGCTGTTTTTT
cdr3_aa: CASSDGGIDTGELFF

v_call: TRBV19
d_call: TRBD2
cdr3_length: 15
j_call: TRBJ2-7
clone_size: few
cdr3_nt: TGTGCCAGCAGCTTAGTAGCGGGGGGCACCTACGAGCAGTACTTC
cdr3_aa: CASSLVAGGTYEQYF

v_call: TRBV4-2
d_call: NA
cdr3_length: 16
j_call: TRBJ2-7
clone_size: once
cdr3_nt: TGTGCCAGCAGCCAAGATTTGGGCGACAGTGCCTACGAGCAGTACTTC
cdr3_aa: CASSQDLGDSAYEQYF

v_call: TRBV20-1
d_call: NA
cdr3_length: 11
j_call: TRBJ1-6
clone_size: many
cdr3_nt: TGCAGTGCTAGAGATAATTCACCCCTCCACTTT
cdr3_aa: CSARDNSPLHF

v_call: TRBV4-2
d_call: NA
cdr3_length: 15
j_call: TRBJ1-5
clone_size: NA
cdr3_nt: TGTGCCAGCAGCCAAGACAGGGGTAGCAATCAGCCCCAGCATTTT
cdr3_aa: CASSQDRGSNQPQHF

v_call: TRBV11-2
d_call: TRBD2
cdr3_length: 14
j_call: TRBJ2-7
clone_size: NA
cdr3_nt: TGTGCCAGCATCTCGACTAGCGGTTCCTACGAGCAGTACTTC
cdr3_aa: CASISTSGSYEQYF

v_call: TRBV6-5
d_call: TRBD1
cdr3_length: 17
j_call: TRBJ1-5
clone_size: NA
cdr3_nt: TGTGCCAGCAGTAACAGACAGGGGTCCTTTAGCAATCAGCCCCAGCATTTT
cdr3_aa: CASSNRQGSFSNQPQHF

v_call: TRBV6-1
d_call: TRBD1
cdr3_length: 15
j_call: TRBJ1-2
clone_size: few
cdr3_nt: TGTGCCAGCAGTAAGACAGGGAGGTTCAACTATGGCTACACCTTC
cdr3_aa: CASSKTGRFNYGYTF

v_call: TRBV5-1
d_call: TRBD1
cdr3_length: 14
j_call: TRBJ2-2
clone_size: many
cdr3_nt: TGCGCCAGCCGGCAGGGGGCAGAAGCCGGGGAGCTGTTTTTT
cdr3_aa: CASRQGAEAGELFF

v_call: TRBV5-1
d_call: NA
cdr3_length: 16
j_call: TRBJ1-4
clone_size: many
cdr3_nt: TGCGCCAGCAGCGGAGGACGGAATACCGGTGGTGAAAAACTGTTTTTT
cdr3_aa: CASSGGRNTGGEKLFF

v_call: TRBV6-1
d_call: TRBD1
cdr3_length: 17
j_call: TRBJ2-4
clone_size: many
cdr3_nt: TGTGCCAGCAGGCCGCTTCAGGGGGCGCGAGCCAAAAACATTCAGTACTTC
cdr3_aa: CASRPLQGARAKNIQYF

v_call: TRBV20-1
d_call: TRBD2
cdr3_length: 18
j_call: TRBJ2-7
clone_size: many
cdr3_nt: TGCAGTGCTAATCTGGGGACTAGCGGGAGAAGGGTGGGCTACGAGCAGTACTTC
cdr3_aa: CSANLGTSGRRVGYEQYF

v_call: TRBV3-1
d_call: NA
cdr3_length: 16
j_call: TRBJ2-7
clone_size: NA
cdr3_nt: TGTGCCAGCAGCCAAGCTCGAGGGGGGAGAGGGGACGAGCAGTACTTC
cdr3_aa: CASSQARGGRGDEQYF

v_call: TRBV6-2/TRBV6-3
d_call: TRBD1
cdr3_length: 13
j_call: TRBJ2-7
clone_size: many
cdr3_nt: TGTGCCAGCAGCAGGGGGCTTTTAAGCGAGCAGTACTTC
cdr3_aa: CASSRGLLSEQYF

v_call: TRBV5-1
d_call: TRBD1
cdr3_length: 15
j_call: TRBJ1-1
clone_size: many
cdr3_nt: TGCGCCAGCAGCTTGGAGGGGACAGGGAACACTGAAGCTTTCTTT
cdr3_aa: CASSLEGTGNTEAFF

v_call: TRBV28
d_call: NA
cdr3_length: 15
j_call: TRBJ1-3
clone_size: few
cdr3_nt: TGTGCCAGCAGTCCCTCGGACGGAAGAGGAAACACCATATATTTT
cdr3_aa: CASSPSDGRGNTIYF

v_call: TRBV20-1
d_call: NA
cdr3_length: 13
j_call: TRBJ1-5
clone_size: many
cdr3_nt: TGCAGTGCTAGAACAGGGAGCAATCAGCCCCAGCATTTT
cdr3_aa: CSARTGSNQPQHF

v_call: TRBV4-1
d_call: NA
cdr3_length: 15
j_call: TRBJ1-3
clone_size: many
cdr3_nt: TGCGCCAGCAGCCAAGCCCCAGGGACAGGAAACACCATATATTTT
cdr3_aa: CASSQAPGTGNTIYF

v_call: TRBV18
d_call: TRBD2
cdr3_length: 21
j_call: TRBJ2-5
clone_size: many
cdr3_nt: TGTGCCAGCTCACCGTCAAAATTTAGCGGGAGGTCCAAGGAGACTTTAGAGACCCAGTACTTC
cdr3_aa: CASSPSKFSGRSKETLETQYF

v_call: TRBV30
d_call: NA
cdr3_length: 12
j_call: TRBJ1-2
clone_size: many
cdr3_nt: TGTGCCTGGAGTGTAGTGAACTTAAAACCCACCTTC
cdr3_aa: CAWSVVNLKPTF